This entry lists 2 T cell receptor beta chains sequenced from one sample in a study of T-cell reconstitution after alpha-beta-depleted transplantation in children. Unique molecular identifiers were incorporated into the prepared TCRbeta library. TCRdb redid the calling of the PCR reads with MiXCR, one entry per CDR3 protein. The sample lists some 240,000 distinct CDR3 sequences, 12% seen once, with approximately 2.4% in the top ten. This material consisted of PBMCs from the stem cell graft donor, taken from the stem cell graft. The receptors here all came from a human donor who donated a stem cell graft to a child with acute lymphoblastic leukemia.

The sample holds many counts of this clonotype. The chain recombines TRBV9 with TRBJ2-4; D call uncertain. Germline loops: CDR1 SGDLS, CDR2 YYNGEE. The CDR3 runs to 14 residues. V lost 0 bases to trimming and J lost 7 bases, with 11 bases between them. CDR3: CASSVGGSRNIQYF. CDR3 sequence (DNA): TGTGCCAGCAGCGTAGGAGGTAGTAGGAACATTCAGTACTTC. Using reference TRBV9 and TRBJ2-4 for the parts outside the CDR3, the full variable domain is DSGVTQTPKHLITATGQRVTLRCSPRSGDLSVYWYQQSLDQGLQFLIQYYNGEERAKGNILERFSAQQFPDLHSELNLSSLELGDSALYFCASSVGGSRNIQYFGAGTRLSVL.

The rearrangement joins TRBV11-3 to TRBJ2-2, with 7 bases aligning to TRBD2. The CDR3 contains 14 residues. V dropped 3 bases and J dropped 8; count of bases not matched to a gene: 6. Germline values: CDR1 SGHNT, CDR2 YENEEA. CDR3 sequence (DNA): TGTGCCAGCAGCTTTATTCCGGGAGGTGGGGAGCTGTTTTTT. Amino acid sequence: CASSFIPGGGELFF.